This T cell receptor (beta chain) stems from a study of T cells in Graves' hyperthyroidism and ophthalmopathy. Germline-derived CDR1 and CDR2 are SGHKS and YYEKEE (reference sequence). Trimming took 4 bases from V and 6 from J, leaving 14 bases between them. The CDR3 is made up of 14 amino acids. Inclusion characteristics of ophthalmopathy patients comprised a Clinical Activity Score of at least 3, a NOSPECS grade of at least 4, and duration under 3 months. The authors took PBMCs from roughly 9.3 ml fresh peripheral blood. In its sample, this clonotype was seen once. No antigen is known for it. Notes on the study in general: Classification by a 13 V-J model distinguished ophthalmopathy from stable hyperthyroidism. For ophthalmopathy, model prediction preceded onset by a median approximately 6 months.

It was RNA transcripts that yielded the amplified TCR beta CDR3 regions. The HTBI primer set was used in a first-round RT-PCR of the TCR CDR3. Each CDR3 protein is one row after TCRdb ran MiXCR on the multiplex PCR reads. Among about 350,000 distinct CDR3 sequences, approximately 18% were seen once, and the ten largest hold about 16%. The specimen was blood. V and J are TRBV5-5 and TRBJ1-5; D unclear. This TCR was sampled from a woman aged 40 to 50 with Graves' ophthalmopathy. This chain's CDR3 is CASSQLISGQPQHF. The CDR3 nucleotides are TGTGCCAGCAGCCAGTTGATATCAGGTCAGCCCCAGCATTTT.